A selection of T cell receptor beta chains follows, all from one sample in a study of CD8+CD57+ T cells in acquired aplastic anemia. TCRdb independently ran MiXCR on the reads; one entry per CDR3 protein. The data show roughly 220,000 distinct CDR3 sequences, with approximately 65% seen just once and about 60% held by the top ten. Material: sorted CD4+, CD8+, or CD8+CD57+ T cells (not recorded which) from PBMCs. The receptors derive from a human donor with aplastic anemia. CDR3s include the opening cysteine and the closing phenylalanine or tryptophan. Fields, in order: J gene, CDR3 length, clone size, V gene, D gene, CDR3 DNA, CDR3 protein. The D gene is left open where the match is weak. Size values are once, few and many counts, or a class for expanded clones, and some rows have none.

TRBJ2-7 12 NA TRBV15 NA TGTGCCACCGGTAGTACGGGCGACGAGCAGTACTTC CATGSTGDEQYF
TRBJ2-7 14 NA TRBV6-5 NA TGTGCCAGCAGTATTTCTAGCGAGAGCTACGAGCAGTACTTC CASSISSESYEQYF
TRBJ2-7 12 NA TRBV2 TRBD2 TGTGCCACCGGGACTAGCGGCTACGAGCAGTACTTC CATGTSGYEQYF
TRBJ1-2 13 NA TRBV7-2 NA TGTGCCAGCAGGGCCCAGGGAAACTATGGCTACACCTTC CASRAQGNYGYTF
TRBJ1-2 15 NA TRBV15 TRBD1 TGTGCCACCAACAACAAACCGGGACAGGGATATGGCTACACCTTC CATNNKPGQGYGYTF
TRBJ2-5 14 NA TRBV2 NA TGTGCCAGCAGTGATACAGTAATCCAAGAGACCCAGTACTTC CASSDTVIQETQYF
TRBJ1-1 13 few TRBV19 NA TGTGCCAGTAGTCGGGGGCTGAACACTGAAGCTTTCTTT CASSRGLNTEAFF
TRBJ2-5 14 once TRBV24-1 NA TGTGCCACCAGTGATTCCACGTTTTGGACAAGAAAGTACTTC CATSDSTFWTRKYF
TRBJ2-7 15 NA TRBV20-1 NA TGCAGTGCTGACCGCATGGGGGACGGGGCCTACGAGCAGTACTTC CSADRMGDGAYEQYF
TRBJ1-2 15 NA TRBV20-1 NA TGCAGTGCTAGAGCCCACGAAGGGGTAAACTATGGCTACACCTTC CSARAHEGVNYGYTF
TRBJ2-1 11 NA TRBV5-1 NA TGCGCCAGCAGGGCGGCCCATGAGCAGTTCTTC CASRAAHEQFF
TRBJ2-7 12 NA TRBV7-9 NA TGTGCCAGCAGCCTCAGTGCGACGGAGCAGTACTTC CASSLSATEQYF
TRBJ2-3 15 NA TRBV7-9 TRBD2 TGTGCCAGCAGCCCAGCGGGGGGGCCGGTTGATACGCAGTATTTT CASSPAGGPVDTQYF
TRBJ1-5 14 NA TRBV15 NA TGTGCCACCAGCACAGACCGGGCTTTCCAGCCCCAGCATTTT CATSTDRAFQPQHF
TRBJ2-7 13 NA TRBV9 NA TGTGCCAGCAGTTATGACAGCAACTACGAGCAGTACTTC CASSYDSNYEQYF
TRBJ1-3 12 NA TRBV29-1 TRBD1 TGCAGCTTTACAGGGGTCGGAAACACCATATATTTT CSFTGVGNTIYF
TRBJ2-7 14 NA TRBV15 TRBD1 TGTGCCACCGAGGACAGGGCGCTGTCCTACGAGCAGTACTTC CATEDRALSYEQYF
TRBJ1-1 14 NA TRBV2 NA TGTGCCAGCAGTGAGATTGTGGTTTCCGCTGAAGCTTTCTTT CASSEIVVSAEAFF